This T cell receptor (beta chain) was documented in a study of immune heterogeneity within non-small cell lung tumors. The study, taken as a whole, reports: Within each patient, tumor sites shared identical dominant CDR3 beta clonotypes and also held site-unique high-frequency clones.

The template for each sample was 500 to 700 ng of genomic DNA, which had been extracted from bulk tumor tissue. Several biopsies were collected from each primary tumor during surgery. They were spaced as far apart as possible within the tumor mass. The study enrolled patients with untreated, newly diagnosed non-small cell lung cancer who underwent curative surgery. Sample donors consisted of newly diagnosed non-small cell lung cancer patients who were undergoing surgery with curative intent. Comment on this clonotype: The antigen remains undetermined. A much larger clone lies a single base off, so this may be a read error.

Germline V gene lookup returns CDR1 SQVTM and CDR2 ANQGSEA. The CDR3 extends over 10 amino acids. Using 32 V and 13 J primers, multiplex PCR amplified TCR beta CDR3. A single record per CDR3 protein comes from TCRdb applying MiXCR to the multiplex PCR reads. The sample yields over 10,000 distinct CDR3 sequences, less than 25% seen once. This chain uses TRBV29-1 with TRBJ2-7, with D hard to call. The sequenced material came from lung tumor tissue. The clonotype originates from a man aged 55-75 years with non-small cell lung cancer. The CDR3 reads CSVEFGEQHF. For the CDR3, the DNA is TGCAGCGTTGAATTCGGCGAGCAGCACTTC.